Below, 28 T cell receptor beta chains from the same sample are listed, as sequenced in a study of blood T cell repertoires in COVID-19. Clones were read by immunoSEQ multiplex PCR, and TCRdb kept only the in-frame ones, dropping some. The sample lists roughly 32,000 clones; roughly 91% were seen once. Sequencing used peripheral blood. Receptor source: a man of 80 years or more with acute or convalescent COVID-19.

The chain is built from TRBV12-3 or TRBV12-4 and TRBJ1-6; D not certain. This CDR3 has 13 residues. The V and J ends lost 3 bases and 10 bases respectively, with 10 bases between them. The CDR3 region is CASSLGGPSPLHF. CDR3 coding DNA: TGTGCCAGCAGTTTGGGTGGGCCGTCACCCCTCCACTTT.

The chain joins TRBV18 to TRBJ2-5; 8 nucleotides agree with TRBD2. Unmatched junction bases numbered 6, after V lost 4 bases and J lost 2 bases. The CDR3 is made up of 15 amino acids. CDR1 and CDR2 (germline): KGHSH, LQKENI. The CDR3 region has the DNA TGTGCCAGCTCACGAGTCGGGAGGGTGCAAGAGACCCAGTACTTC. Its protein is CASSRVGRVQETQYF. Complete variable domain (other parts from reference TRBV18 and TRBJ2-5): NAGVMQNPRHLVRRRGQEARLRCSPMKGHSHVYWYRQLPEEGLKFMVYLQKENIIDESGMPKERFSAEFPKEGPSILRIQQVVRGDSAAYFCASSRVGRVQETQYFGPGTRLLVL.

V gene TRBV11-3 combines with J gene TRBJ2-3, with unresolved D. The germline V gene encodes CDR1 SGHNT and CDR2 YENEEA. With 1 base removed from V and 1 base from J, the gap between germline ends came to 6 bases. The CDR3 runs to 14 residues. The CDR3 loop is CASSLGPGTDTQYF. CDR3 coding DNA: TGTGCCAGCAGCTTAGGCCCAGGCACAGATACGCAGTATTTT.

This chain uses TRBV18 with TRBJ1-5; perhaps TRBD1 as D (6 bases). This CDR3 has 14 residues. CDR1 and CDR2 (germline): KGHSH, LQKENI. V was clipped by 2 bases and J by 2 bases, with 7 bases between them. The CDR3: CASSPEGGNQPQHF. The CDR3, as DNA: TGTGCCAGCTCACCAGAGGGGGGCAATCAGCCCCAGCATTTT.

The DNA of the CDR3 is TGTGCCAGCAGCATAAGCGGGGGGGTCTCCTACGAGCAGTACTTC. Protein sequence: CASSISGGVSYEQYF. This chain links TRBV7-6 with TRBJ2-7, with TRBD2 matching over 10 bases. V trimming: 5 bases; J trimming: 0 bases; junction bases outside the gene matches: 4. The CDR3 contains 15 residues. Germline V CDR1 and CDR2: SGHVS, FNYEAQ.

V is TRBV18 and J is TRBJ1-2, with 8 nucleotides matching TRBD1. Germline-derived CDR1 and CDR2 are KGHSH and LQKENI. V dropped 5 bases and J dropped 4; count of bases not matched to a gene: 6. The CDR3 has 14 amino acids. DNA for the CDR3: TGTGCCAGCTCAAGGGACAGGACCCTCTATGGCTACACCTTC. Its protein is CASSRDRTLYGYTF.

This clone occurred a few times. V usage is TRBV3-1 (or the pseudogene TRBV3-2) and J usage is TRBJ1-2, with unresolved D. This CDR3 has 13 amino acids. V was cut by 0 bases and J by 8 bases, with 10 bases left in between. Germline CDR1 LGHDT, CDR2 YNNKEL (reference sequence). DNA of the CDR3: TGTGCCAGCAGCCAAGATAATCGGAGGGGCTACACCTTC. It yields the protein CASSQDNRRGYTF.

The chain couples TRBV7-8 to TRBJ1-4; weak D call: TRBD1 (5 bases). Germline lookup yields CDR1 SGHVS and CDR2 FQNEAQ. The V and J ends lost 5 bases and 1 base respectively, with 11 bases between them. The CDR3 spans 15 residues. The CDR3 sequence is CASSPGGETNEKLFF. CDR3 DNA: TGTGCCAGCAGCCCCGGGGGGGAAACTAATGAAAAACTGTTTTTT.

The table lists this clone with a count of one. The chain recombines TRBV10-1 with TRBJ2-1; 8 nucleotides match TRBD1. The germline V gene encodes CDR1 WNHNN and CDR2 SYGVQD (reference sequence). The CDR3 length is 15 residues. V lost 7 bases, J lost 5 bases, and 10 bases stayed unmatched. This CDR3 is CASTLTGESDNEQFF. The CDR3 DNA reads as TGCGCCAGCACCCTGACAGGGGAATCCGACAATGAGCAGTTCTTC.

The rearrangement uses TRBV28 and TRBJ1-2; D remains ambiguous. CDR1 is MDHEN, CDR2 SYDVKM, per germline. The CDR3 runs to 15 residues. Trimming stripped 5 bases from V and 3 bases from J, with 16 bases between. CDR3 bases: TGTGCCAGCAGTCCACCCCGTCAGGTCGACTATGGCTACACCTTC. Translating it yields CASSPPRQVDYGYTF.

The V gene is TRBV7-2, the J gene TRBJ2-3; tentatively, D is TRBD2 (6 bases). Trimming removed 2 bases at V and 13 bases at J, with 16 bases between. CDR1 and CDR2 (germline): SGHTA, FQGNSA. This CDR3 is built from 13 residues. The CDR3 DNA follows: TGTGCCAGCAGCTTAACCCTAGCTCGCGGGGAGTATTTT. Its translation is CASSLTLARGEYF.

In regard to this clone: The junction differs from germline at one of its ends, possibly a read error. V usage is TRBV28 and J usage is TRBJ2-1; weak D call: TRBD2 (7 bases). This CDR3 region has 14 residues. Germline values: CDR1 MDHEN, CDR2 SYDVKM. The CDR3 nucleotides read TGTGCCAGCAGTTCACGGGGGGCCTATAATGAGCAGTTCTTC. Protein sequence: CASSSRGAYNEQFF.

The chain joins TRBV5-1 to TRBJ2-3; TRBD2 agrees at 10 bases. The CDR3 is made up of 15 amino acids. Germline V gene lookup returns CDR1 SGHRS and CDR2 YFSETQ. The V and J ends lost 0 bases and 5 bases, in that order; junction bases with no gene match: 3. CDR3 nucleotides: TGCGCCAGCAGCTTGGCTAGCGGGGGTGTAGATACGCAGTATTTT. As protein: CASSLASGGVDTQYF.

CDR3 in DNA: TGTGCCAGTAGTGTCCAGGGACTAAGCACAGATACGCAGTATTTT. This sequence encodes CASSVQGLSTDTQYF. V is TRBV19 and J is TRBJ2-3; the match to TRBD2 covers 7 bases. CDR3 length equals 15 residues. The J segment lost 0 bases and the V segment lost 5 bases, leaving 5 bases of the junction unmatched. From germline, CDR1 is LNHDA and CDR2 SQIVND (reference sequence).

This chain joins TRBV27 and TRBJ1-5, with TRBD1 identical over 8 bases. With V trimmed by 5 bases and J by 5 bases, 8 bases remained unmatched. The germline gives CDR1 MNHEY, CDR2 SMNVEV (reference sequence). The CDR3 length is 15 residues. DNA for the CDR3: TGTGCCAGCAGTCTGGGGACAGGACCTGATCAGCCCCAGCATTTT. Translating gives CASSLGTGPDQPQHF.

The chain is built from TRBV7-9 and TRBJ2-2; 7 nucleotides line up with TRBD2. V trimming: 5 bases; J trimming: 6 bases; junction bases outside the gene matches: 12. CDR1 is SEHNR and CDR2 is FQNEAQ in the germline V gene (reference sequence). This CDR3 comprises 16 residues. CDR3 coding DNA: TGTGCCAGCAGCCCCCGGGGGGAAAGGTTGGCCGGGGAGCTGTTTTTT. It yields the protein CASSPRGERLAGELFF.

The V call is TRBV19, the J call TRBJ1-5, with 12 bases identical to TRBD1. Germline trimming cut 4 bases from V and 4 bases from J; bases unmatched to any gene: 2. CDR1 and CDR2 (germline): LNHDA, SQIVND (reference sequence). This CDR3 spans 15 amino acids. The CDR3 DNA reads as TGTGCCAGTAGTAGGGACAGGGGGCAGAATCAGCCCCAGCATTTT. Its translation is CASSRDRGQNQPQHF.

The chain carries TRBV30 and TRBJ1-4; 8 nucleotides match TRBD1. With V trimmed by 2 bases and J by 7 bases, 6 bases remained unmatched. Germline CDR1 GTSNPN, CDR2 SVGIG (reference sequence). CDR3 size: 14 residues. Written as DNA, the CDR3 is TGTGCCTGGAGTAAGACAGGGGTCCCTGAAAAACTGTTTTTT. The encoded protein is CAWSKTGVPEKLFF.

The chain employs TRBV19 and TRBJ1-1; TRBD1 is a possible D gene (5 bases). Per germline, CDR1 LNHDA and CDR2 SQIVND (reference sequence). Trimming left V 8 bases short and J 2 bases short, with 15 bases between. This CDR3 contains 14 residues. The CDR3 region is CASGRLRGNTEAFF. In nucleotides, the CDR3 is TGTGCCAGTGGACGCCTAAGGGGAAACACTGAAGCTTTCTTT.

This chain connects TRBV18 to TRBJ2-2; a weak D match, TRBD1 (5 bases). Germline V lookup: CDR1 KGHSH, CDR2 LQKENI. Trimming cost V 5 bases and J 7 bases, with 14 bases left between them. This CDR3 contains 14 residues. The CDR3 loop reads CASSAAGFDGELFF. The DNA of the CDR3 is TGTGCCAGCTCAGCGGCAGGGTTTGACGGGGAGCTGTTTTTT.

CDR3 loop: CASSPRESGNTIYF. The DNA for the CDR3 is TGTGCCAGCTCACCCCGGGAGTCTGGAAACACCATATATTTT. The chain joins TRBV18 to TRBJ1-3; D gene uncertain. CDR1 and CDR2 (germline): KGHSH, LQKENI. The CDR3 runs to 14 residues. The V end lost 3 bases, the J end lost 1 base, and 7 bases lay between the germline ends. The full variable domain, rest sourced from reference TRBV18 and TRBJ1-3, is NAGVMQNPRHLVRRRGQEARLRCSPMKGHSHVYWYRQLPEEGLKFMVYLQKENIIDESGMPKERFSAEFPKEGPSILRIQQVVRGDSAAYFCASSPRESGNTIYFGEGSWLTVV.

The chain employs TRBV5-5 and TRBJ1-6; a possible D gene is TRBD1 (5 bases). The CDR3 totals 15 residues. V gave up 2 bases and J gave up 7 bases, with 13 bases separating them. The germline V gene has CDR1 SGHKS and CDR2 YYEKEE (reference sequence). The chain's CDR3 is CASSFSGILNSPLHF. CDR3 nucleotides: TGTGCCAGCAGCTTCTCAGGGATATTAAATTCACCCCTCCACTTT.

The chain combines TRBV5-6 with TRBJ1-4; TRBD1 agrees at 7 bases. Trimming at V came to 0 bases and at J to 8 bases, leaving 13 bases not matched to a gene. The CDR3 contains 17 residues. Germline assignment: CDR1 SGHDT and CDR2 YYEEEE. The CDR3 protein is CASSLGARGGLIEKLFF. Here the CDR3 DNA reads TGTGCCAGCAGCTTGGGGGCCCGAGGGGGCCTCATCGAAAAACTGTTTTTT. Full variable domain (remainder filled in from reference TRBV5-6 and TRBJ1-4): DAGVTQSPTHLIKTRGQQVTLRCSPKSGHDTVSWYQQALGQGPQFIFQYYEEEERQRGNFPDRFSGHQFPNYSSELNVNALLLGDSALYLCASSLGARGGLIEKLFFGSGTQLSVL.

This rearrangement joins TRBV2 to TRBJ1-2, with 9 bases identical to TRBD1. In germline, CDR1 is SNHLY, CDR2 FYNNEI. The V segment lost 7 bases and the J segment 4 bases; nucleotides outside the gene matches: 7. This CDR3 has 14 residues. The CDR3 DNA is TGTGCCAGCAAAACAGGGGGCGCGAGCTATGGCTACACCTTC. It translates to CASKTGGASYGYTF.

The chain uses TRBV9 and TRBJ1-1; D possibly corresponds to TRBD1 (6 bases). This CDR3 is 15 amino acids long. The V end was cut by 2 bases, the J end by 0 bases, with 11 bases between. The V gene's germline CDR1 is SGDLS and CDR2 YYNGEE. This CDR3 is CASSVLDRMNTEAFF. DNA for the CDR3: TGTGCCAGCAGCGTCCTTGACAGGATGAACACTGAAGCTTTCTTT. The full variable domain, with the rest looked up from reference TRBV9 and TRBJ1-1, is DSGVTQTPKHLITATGQRVTLRCSPRSGDLSVYWYQQSLDQGLQFLIQYYNGEERAKGNILERFSAQQFPDLHSELNLSSLELGDSALYFCASSVLDRMNTEAFFGQGTRLTVV.

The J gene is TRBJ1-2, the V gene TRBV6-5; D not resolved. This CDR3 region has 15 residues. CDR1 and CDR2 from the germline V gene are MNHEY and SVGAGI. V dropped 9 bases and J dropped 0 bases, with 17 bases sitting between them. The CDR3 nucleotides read TGTGCCAGTGGGCCGCCTTTCACAGCTAACTATGGCTACACCTTC. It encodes CASGPPFTANYGYTF.

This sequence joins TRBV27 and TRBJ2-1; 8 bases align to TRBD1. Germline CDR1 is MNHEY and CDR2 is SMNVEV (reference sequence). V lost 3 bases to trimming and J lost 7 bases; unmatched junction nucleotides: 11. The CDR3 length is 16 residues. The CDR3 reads CASSFRTGSPINEQFF. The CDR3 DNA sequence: TGTGCCAGCAGTTTTCGGACAGGGTCCCCTATAAATGAGCAGTTCTTC.

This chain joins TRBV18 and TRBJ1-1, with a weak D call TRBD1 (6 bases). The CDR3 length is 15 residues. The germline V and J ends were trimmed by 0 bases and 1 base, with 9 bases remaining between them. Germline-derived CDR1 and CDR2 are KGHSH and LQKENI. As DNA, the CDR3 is TGTGCCAGCTCACCACCGCCGGGACAGAACACTGAAGCTTTCTTT. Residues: CASSPPPGQNTEAFF. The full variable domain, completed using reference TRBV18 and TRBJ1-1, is NAGVMQNPRHLVRRRGQEARLRCSPMKGHSHVYWYRQLPEEGLKFMVYLQKENIIDESGMPKERFSAEFPKEGPSILRIQQVVRGDSAAYFCASSPPPGQNTEAFFGQGTRLTVV.